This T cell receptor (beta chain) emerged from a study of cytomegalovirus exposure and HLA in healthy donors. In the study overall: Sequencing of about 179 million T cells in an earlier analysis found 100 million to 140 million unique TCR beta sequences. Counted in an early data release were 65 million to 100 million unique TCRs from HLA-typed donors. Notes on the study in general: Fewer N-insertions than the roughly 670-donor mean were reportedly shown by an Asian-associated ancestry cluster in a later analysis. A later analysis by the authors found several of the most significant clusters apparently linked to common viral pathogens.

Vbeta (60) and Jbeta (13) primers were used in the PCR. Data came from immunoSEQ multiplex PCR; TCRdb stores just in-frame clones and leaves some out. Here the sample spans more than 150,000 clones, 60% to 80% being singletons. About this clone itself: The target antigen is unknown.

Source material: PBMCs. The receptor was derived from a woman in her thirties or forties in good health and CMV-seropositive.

The DNA for the CDR3 is TGTGCCATCAGTGATGGGCAGGCTACTAACTATGGCTACACCTTC. Its protein product is CAISDGQATNYGYTF. The J gene is TRBJ1-2, the V gene TRBV10-3; D not certain. This CDR3 is 15 amino acids long. Trimming left V 3 bases short and J 0 bases short, with 11 bases between. CDR1 and CDR2 (germline): ENHRY, SYGVKD.